This record concerns one T cell receptor beta chain sequence. This entry belongs to a study of blood T cell repertoires in COVID-19. Study details: The origin of the acute and convalescent COVID-19 samples was the United States, Italy and Spain.

Original methodology: Scientists estimated how many nucleated cells there were by amplifying reference gene primers. The data were produced by immunoSEQ multiplex PCR, yet TCRdb's version contains in-frame clones alone and is incomplete. D and trimming were read from the DNA, whereas the V and J calls and clone size are those reported in that table. The table includes roughly 130,000 clones, more than 90% detected once. The CDR3 has 12 amino acids. Trimming left V 10 bases short and J 2 bases short, with 10 bases between. Germline V gene data show CDR1 as KGHDR and CDR2 as SFDVKD. The chain has TRBV24-1 and TRBJ1-2; TRBD1 is a possible D gene (6 bases). The source is a man aged 50-60 years with active COVID-19. The sample was peripheral blood. CDR3: CATRDRNYGYTF. The CDR3 DNA follows: TGTGCCACAAGAGACAGGAACTATGGCTACACCTTC.